This TCR beta chain stems from a study of T-cell reconstitution after alpha-beta-depleted transplantation in children (TCRdb year 2016). Context from the whole study: The study quantitatively tracked T-cell immune reconstitution after TCRalphabeta/CD19-depleted allogeneic hematopoietic cell transplantation in children using TCR repertoire profiling.

This clonotype was picked up a small number of times. Which antigen it targets is not known. Base qualities are missing; no much larger clone stands one base away. The CDR3 has 13 amino acids, counting the end cysteine and phenylalanine. Only CDR3 DNA remains: 39 bases, in frame from the first base. Trimming leaves V shorter by 10 bases and J shorter by 0 bases, with the junction holding 5 bases beyond the gene matches. The library was made by PCR. Instrument used: Illumina HiSeq 2500. Molecular barcoding was employed in the preparation of TCR libraries, with unique molecular identifiers being used to normalize TCRbeta repertoire quantification. TCRdb redid the processing of the public reads, applying fastp at Q25 and MiXCR, and retained in-frame beta chains. Rows merge per CDR3 protein into single entries with the most common DNA and genes. This sample lists 250,000 to 350,000 distinct CDR3 sequences; 9.9% were detected once. The leading ten clones occupy roughly 9.1% of the sample.

This receptor was taken from a human donor who donated a stem cell graft to a child with SCID. The starting material was PBMCs from the stem cell graft donor, obtained from the stem cell graft. The sequence joins TRBV12-3 or TRBV12-4 to TRBJ1-1; 7 bases in between match TRBD1. The CDR3 amino acid sequence is: CANRGQMNTEAFF. The bases are TGTGCCAACCGGGGACAGATGAACACTGAAGCTTTCTTT.